These 20 T cell receptor beta chains originate from one sample sequenced in a study of T cell clonality in common variable immunodeficiency (dated by TCRdb to between 2014 and 2017). Library construction relied on the immunoSEQ multiplex PCR assay. What TCRdb holds here is the immuneACCESS table cut down to in-frame rearrangements. Part of the clones is not present; checked against another copy, under half of the missing clones reflect an unresolved V gene, and the others are unexplained. Listed for this sample are about 44,000 clones, none observed only a single time. About 10% of the sample belongs to the ten largest clones. Sample: peripheral blood mononuclear cells. These receptors came from a person between 18 and 70 years old in good health.

This clone has a count of ten or more. The CDR3 end lies 3 residues beyond the end of the read and is filled in from the germline J gene. The chain links TRBV4-1 to TRBJ1-4; D unclear. V shed 0 bases and J shed 8 bases, with 16 bases lying between them. The CDR3 is 16 residues long. Germline CDR1 is MGHRA and CDR2 is YSYEKL. The CDR3 protein is CASSQDQLLQGEKLFF. CDR3 DNA (partial): TGCGCCAGCAGCCAAGATCAACTCCTACAAGGGGAAAAA.

This clone has at least ten counts. The read halts 3 residues ahead of the CDR3 end, with the missing end drawn from the germline J gene. The rearrangement uses TRBV28 and TRBJ1-2, with D unclear. Germline V gene data show CDR1 as MDHEN and CDR2 as SYDVKM. The CDR3 totals 12 residues. The CDR3 bases that were read are TGTGCCAGCAGTTTTGGAGGGCAAGGC. Protein product: CASSFGGQG. The whole CDR3 sequence reads CASSFGGQGYTF.

This clone was detected ten times or more. The read halts 3 residues ahead of the CDR3 end, with the missing end drawn from the germline J gene. The chain links TRBV30 to TRBJ1-1; D perhaps matches TRBD1 (6 bases). This CDR3 region has 15 residues. CDR1 is GTSNPN, CDR2 SVGIG, per germline (reference sequence). CDR3 in amino acids: CALRIAYRANTEAFF. The CDR3 DNA, read in part, is TGTGCTCTACGGATCGCGTACAGGGCGAACACTGAA.

Ten or more counts support this clone. The CDR3 is cut off 3 residues early in the read; its end comes from the germline J gene. The chain has TRBV7-9 and TRBJ1-1, with TRBD1 identical over 7 bases. The CDR3 runs 15 residues. The junction had 10 bases not matched to a gene; V was cut back by 6 bases and J by 3 bases. Germline V gene lookup returns CDR1 SEHNR and CDR2 FQNEAQ (reference sequence). The CDR3 sequence: CASRPKDRLDTEAFF. The sequenced CDR3 bases are TGTGCCAGCAGACCAAAGGACAGGTTGGACACTGAA. Drawing the rest from reference TRBV7-9 and TRBJ1-1, the complete variable domain is DTGVSQNPRHKITKRGQNVTFRCDPISEHNRLYWYRQTLGQGPEFLTYFQNEAQLEKSRLLSDRFSAERPKGSFSTLEIQRTEQGDSAMYLCASRPKDRLDTEAFFGQGTRLTVV.

This clone was seen ten or more times. The CDR3 goes on 3 residues after the read ends, and that part is filled in from the germline J gene. The rearrangement links TRBV2 to TRBJ2-5, with 8 bases fitting TRBD2. Losses at the gene ends were 4 bases for V and 7 bases for J; bases not matched to a gene: 14. This CDR3 has 16 residues. Per germline, CDR1 SNHLY and CDR2 FYNNEI. The chain's CDR3 is CASSGWAGGPGVTQYF. Partial CDR3 DNA: TGTGCCAGCAGTGGATGGGCGGGGGGCCCGGGGGTGACC. Full variable domain (rest looked up from reference TRBV2 and TRBJ2-5): EPEVTQTPSHQVTQMGQEVILRCVPISNHLYFYWYRQILGQKVEFLVSFYNNEISEKSEIFDDQFSVERPDGSNFTLKIRSTKLEDSAMYFCASSGWAGGPGVTQYFGPGTRLLVL.

This clone was recorded at least ten times. The read terminates 3 residues before the CDR3 end, so the remaining end is supplied by the germline J gene. The chain uses TRBV29-1 and TRBJ1-3; 12 bases align to TRBD1. Germline assignment: CDR1 SQVTM and CDR2 ANQGSEA. Germline trimming cut 6 bases from V and 4 bases from J; bases unmatched to any gene: 4. The CDR3 covers 14 residues. CDR3 protein: CSVRDRGPGNTIYF. The DNA read from the CDR3 is TGCAGCGTCCGGGACAGGGGGCCGGGAAACACC.

This clone was seen repeatedly, ten times or more. The read ends 3 residues shy of where the CDR3 ends; the end is completed using the germline J gene. The chain is built from TRBV19 and TRBJ2-7; TRBD2 aligns across 7 bases. The germline gives CDR1 LNHDA, CDR2 SQIVND (reference sequence). Trimming took 5 bases from V and 4 from J; bases not matched to a gene: 11. There are 15 residues in the CDR3. CDR3 bases read: TGTGCCAGTAGTCGCGGCGGGAGTATCGAGTACGAG. It is translated as CASSRGGSIEYE. The CDR3, in full, reads CASSRGGSIEYEQYF.

This clone has ten or more counts. Read coverage stops 3 residues before the CDR3 terminus; the germline J gene supplies the remainder. V and J are TRBV20-1 and TRBJ1-4, with D hard to call. CDR1 and CDR2 (germline): DFQATT, SNEGSKA (reference sequence). The V end was cut by 0 bases, the J end by 3 bases, with 11 bases between. This CDR3 has 15 residues. Partial CDR3 DNA: TGCAGTGCTAGAGATTCGGTCAGGCCTAATGAAAAA. Amino acids: CSARDSVRPNEK. The whole CDR3 protein reads CSARDSVRPNEKLFF.

This clone was recorded many times. Read coverage stops 3 residues before the CDR3 terminus; the germline J gene supplies the remainder. The chain uses TRBV2 and TRBJ1-1, with no clear D. There are 13 residues in the CDR3. Germline loops: CDR1 SNHLY, CDR2 FYNNEI. Trimming took off 6 bases at V and 3 bases at J, with 11 bases between the two ends. The CDR3 here is CASSPGGYTEAFF. The CDR3 DNA, read in part, is TGTGCCAGCAGCCCGGGTGGCTACACTGAA.

This clone occurred many times. The CDR3 goes on 3 residues after the read ends, and that part is filled in from the germline J gene. The V and J genes are TRBV7-3 and TRBJ1-1, with TRBD1 as a possible D gene (6 bases). V lost 5 bases to trimming and J lost 3 bases, with 13 bases between them. The CDR3 totals 14 residues. Germline V gene lookup returns CDR1 SGHTA and CDR2 FQGTGA. The sequenced CDR3 bases are TGTGCCAGCAGCGCGACAGGCGAGGACACTGAA. This gives the protein CASSATGEDTE. The whole CDR3 sequence reads CASSATGEDTEAFF. Variable domain in full (rest from reference TRBV7-3 and TRBJ1-1): GAGVSQTPSNKVTEKGKYVELRCDPISGHTALYWYRQSLGQGPEFLIYFQGTGAADDSGLPNDRFFAVRPEGSVSTLKIQRTERGDSAVYLCASSATGEDTEAFFGQGTRLTVV.

This clone occurred many times. The read ends 3 residues early relative to the CDR3; the germline J gene fills the gap. The V and J genes are TRBV20-1 and TRBJ1-1; tentative D call: TRBD1 (5 bases). Trimming removed 6 bases from V and 3 bases from J, with 8 bases in between. Germline V gene data show CDR1 as DFQATT and CDR2 as SNEGSKA (reference sequence). The CDR3 has 11 amino acids. CDR3 bases read: TGCAGTGCACTCAGGGACACTGAA. Protein sequence: CSALRDTE. The CDR3 reads in full as CSALRDTEAFF.

This clone showed up many times. The observed sequence ends 3 residues before the CDR3 terminus, with the missing tail filled in from the germline J gene. This chain joins TRBV5-6 and TRBJ1-1; weak D call: TRBD1 (5 bases). This CDR3 contains 15 residues. CDR1 SGHDT and CDR2 YYEEEE come from the germline V gene. Trimming pared 5 bases from V and 3 bases from J, leaving 17 bases between. The CDR3 is CASRCPWQGDTEAFF. The sequenced part of the CDR3 DNA is TGTGCCAGCAGATGCCCTTGGCAGGGAGACACTGAA. Full variable domain (rest looked up from reference TRBV5-6 and TRBJ1-1): DAGVTQSPTHLIKTRGQQVTLRCSPKSGHDTVSWYQQALGQGPQFIFQYYEEEERQRGNFPDRFSGHQFPNYSSELNVNALLLGDSALYLCASRCPWQGDTEAFFGQGTRLTVV.

This clone showed up many times. The CDR3 extends 3 residues past the end of the read, so its final part is completed from the germline J gene. The chain employs TRBV7-9 and TRBJ1-2; D possibly corresponds to TRBD1 (5 bases). Trimming took 5 bases from V and 2 from J, leaving 15 bases between them. The CDR3 contains 15 residues. The germline gives CDR1 SEHNR, CDR2 FQNEAQ (reference sequence). CDR3 sequence: CASSPGRVLNYGYTF. The sequenced CDR3 bases are TGTGCCAGCAGCCCAGGCAGGGTTCTAAACTATGGC. The whole variable domain, remainder taken from reference TRBV7-9 and TRBJ1-2, is DTGVSQNPRHKITKRGQNVTFRCDPISEHNRLYWYRQTLGQGPEFLTYFQNEAQLEKSRLLSDRFSAERPKGSFSTLEIQRTEQGDSAMYLCASSPGRVLNYGYTFGSGTRLTVV.

This clone was recorded at least ten times. The read halts 3 residues ahead of the CDR3 end, with the missing end drawn from the germline J gene. The V call is TRBV30, the J call TRBJ1-1; D gene uncertain. Germline values: CDR1 GTSNPN, CDR2 SVGIG (reference sequence). V dropped 1 base and J dropped 3 bases, with 9 bases sitting between them. The CDR3 length is 13 residues. CDR3 DNA (partial): TGTGCCTGGAGTGGCGGGTGGGACACTGAA. Translating gives CAWSGGWDTE. The whole CDR3 reads CAWSGGWDTEAFF.

This clone was seen many times. The CDR3 is cut off 3 residues early in the read; its end comes from the germline J gene. The V and J genes are TRBV5-5 and TRBJ1-6, with TRBD1 matching 9 bases. Unmatched junction bases numbered 5, after V lost 3 bases and J lost 7 bases. The CDR3 runs 15 residues. Germline V gene data show CDR1 as SGHKS and CDR2 as YYEKEE (reference sequence). The CDR3: CASSSGGQGNSPLHF. Partial CDR3 DNA: TGTGCCAGCAGCTCCGGGGGACAGGGAAATTCACCC.

This clone has ten or more counts. From the germline J gene comes the end of the CDR3, since the read stops 3 residues before it. The V and J genes are TRBV5-1 and TRBJ2-5, with 8 bases aligning to TRBD2. The CDR3 has 15 residues. Germline V gives CDR1 SGHRS, CDR2 YFSETQ. V shed 4 bases, J shed 5 bases, and the junction held 10 bases outside the gene matches. CDR3 DNA (partial): TGCGCCAGCAGCCGACAAATGACTAGCGATGAGACC. It is translated as CASSRQMTSDET. The full CDR3 is CASSRQMTSDETQYF.

This clone was counted many times. The missing CDR3 end, 3 residues past where the read stops, is filled in from the germline J gene. J is TRBJ2-1 and V is TRBV6-4; TRBD1 matches at 11 bases. This CDR3 is 14 amino acids long. With V trimmed by 9 bases and J by 8 bases, 9 bases remained unmatched. Germline loops: CDR1 MRHNA, CDR2 SNTAGT. The CDR3 region is CASSPGQGVDEQFF. The CDR3 bases that were read are TGTGCCAGTAGCCCGGGACAGGGGGTGGATGAG.

Turning to this clone: The CDR3 is cut off 3 residues early in the read; its end comes from the germline J gene. J is TRBJ2-3 and V is TRBV6-4, with 8 nucleotides matching TRBD2. The germline gives CDR1 MRHNA, CDR2 SNTAGT. Trimming took 5 bases from V and 0 from J; bases not matched to a gene: 4. The CDR3 is made up of 15 amino acids. The CDR3 DNA, read in part, is TGTGCCAGCAGTCTCAGCGGGGGAAGCACAGATACG. Translation gives CASSLSGGSTDT. The whole CDR3 sequence reads CASSLSGGSTDTQYF.

This clone has a count of ten or more. The read is 3 residues too short to cover the CDR3 end, so that end is filled in from the germline J gene. This chain uses TRBV10-3 with TRBJ2-1; 10 nucleotides match TRBD1. Germline V gives CDR1 ENHRY, CDR2 SYGVKD. This CDR3 has 16 amino acids. V lost 4 bases to trimming and J lost 6 bases; unmatched junction nucleotides: 9. CDR3 DNA, as far as it was read: TGTGCCATCAGTGGAAGCAGGGACAGGGGATCCAATGAG. It yields the protein CAISGSRDRGSNE. In full, the CDR3 is CAISGSRDRGSNEQFF.

This clone has a count of ten or more. The CDR3 loop is CASSPLDSYGYTF. The sequenced part of the CDR3 DNA is TGCGCCAGCAGCCCCCTGGACAGCTATGGC. V gene TRBV5-1 combines with J gene TRBJ1-2; the D gene is possibly TRBD1 (6 bases). Coverage ceases 3 residues before the CDR3 finishes, and the germline J gene fills in the end. Germline V CDR1 and CDR2: SGHRS, YFSETQ. V lost 4 bases and J 4 bases, leaving 11 bases between the germline ends. CDR3 length: 13 amino acids.